The entry below describes one T cell receptor beta chain. The specificity of this receptor is unknown. Base qualities are not at hand, and no much larger clone is one base apart. Receptor libraries were prepared by 5' RACE. Data came from an Illumina HiSeq 2500. A second PCR of roughly 6 to 11 cycles was run with a J-beta primer mix and a sample-barcoded 5' primer. A template-switch 5' adaptor carrying 12 random nucleotides introduced a unique molecular identifier onto each TCR beta cDNA molecule. Each sample yielded at least 2.5 million CDR3-containing paired-end reads. The Mint cDNA synthesis kit, primed by a TRBC-specific oligonucleotide, was used to synthesize first-strand cDNA from all RNA. All cDNA was treated with uracil-DNA glycosylase and then went through a first 18-cycle PCR with the universal primers M1SS and BC2_uni_R. The authors processed their data as follows. Each sample was normalized by randomly selecting 1 million high-quality reads, each carrying a distinct molecular identifier. Reads sharing molecular identifiers were discarded rather than binned into consensus sequences. MiTCR, with a Q25 quality threshold and the strictest error-elimination algorithm, was used for CDR3 identification, clonotype clustering and error correction. A nonparametric unseen species model with Euler transformation was used to estimate a lower bound on total TCR beta diversity. TCRdb trimmed the raw reads at Q25, called clones with MiXCR and kept productive beta chains. All rows with the same CDR3 protein become a single entry with the most common DNA and genes. The V and J calls shown here were made by TCRdb, not taken from the authors' results. For this sample there are about 1,500,000 distinct CDR3 sequences; roughly 40% appear just once. The ten largest clones capture 7% to 9.5% of the sample.

For CDR1 and CDR2, the germline V gene lists KGHSH and LQKENI. V drops 6 bases and J drops 7 bases, leaving 31 bases in between. The CDR3 spans 18 residues, from the cysteine through the phenylalanine. Only CDR3 DNA remains: 54 bases, in frame from the first base. The data belong to a study of blood T cells in healthy people across ages (dated by TCRdb to the mid-2010s). A note on the overall study: In model experiments, template switching captured roughly one uniquely barcoded TCR beta cDNA molecule for every two T cells. Donors of different ages were randomly distributed across sequencing lanes to avoid experimental bias. Age-related changes in TCR beta repertoire diversity were measured in the study by deep sequencing normalized with unique cDNA molecular identifiers. Four age groups were formed from the donors: young (average approximately 15 years), middle-aged (approximately 42), aged (over 55) and long-lived (82). Two additional independent replicas of 1 million unique cDNA reads from the same blood draw were analyzed for two donors (one aged 18 to 30 and one aged 80 or older).

The donors were some 36 Caucasian individuals from Russia, aged 6 to 90 years, who were systemically healthy. Ten milliliters of peripheral blood were drawn from each donor into EDTA-treated Vacutainer tubes. Ficoll-Paque density-gradient centrifugation was used to isolate PBMCs, with at least 7 million obtained per sample. Trizol reagent was used to extract total RNA from the PBMCs, yielding at least 5.5 micrograms per sample. Naive CD45RAhigh/CD27high T cell percentages were measured by flow cytometry on a PBMC aliquot from every donor. Study-level results and caveats: A strong correlation was found between observed TCR beta diversity and the percentage of naive T cells measured by flow cytometry. Donor CMV infection status was unknown, potentially confounding age-related changes in expanded clonotypes. Estimates of total diversity based on one million sequenced T cells were considered lower bounds and underestimates. Compared with the aged group, more naive CD4+ T cells, fewer expanded clones and increased TCR diversity were shown by the long-lived group, suggesting age selection. As age increased, observed TCR beta diversity per million T cells dropped in a roughly linear way, and a significant reduction was already evident by age roughly 36. Conclusive comparison of naive and antigen-experienced compartments was prevented by the profiling of bulk unsorted PBMCs.

Sequencing was done on a sample of blood. The chain employs TRBV18 and TRBJ2-7, with the D gene possibly TRBD1 or TRBD2, each one fitting 5 bases. This clonotype was sampled from a woman between 18 and 30 years old in good health. CDR3 loop: CASSPNVNTGTTNNEQYF. The nucleotide sequence reads as follows: TGTGCCAGCTCTCCCAACGTTAATACCGGGACGACAAACAATGAGCAGTACTTC.